This TCR beta chain was profiled in a study of T-cell memory formation after mild COVID-19. Study details: Clusters were largely donor specific.

This clonotype was counted ten times or more. Antigen: not known. The V end lost 2 bases, the J end lost 6 bases, and 14 bases lay between the germline ends. The CDR3 is 15 amino acids. Germline CDR1 reads LNHDA; CDR2 reads SQIVND (reference sequence). Study findings and constraints: Contracting clones localized mainly to CM and EM when CD4+ and mainly to EMRA when CD8+.

TCRdb reanalysed the 5' RACE reads using MiXCR and keeps one entry per CDR3 protein. The sample lists 250,000 to 300,000 distinct CDR3 sequences; under 8.5% were seen once. The sequenced material came from PBMCs or a T cell subset sorted from them (not recorded which). The genes are TRBV19 and TRBJ2-4; D possibly corresponds to TRBD1 (6 bases). The receptor comes from a man in his late teens or twenties who had mild COVID-19 (a few samples of this study predate the infection). Cell type and time point are not known. The CDR3 DNA reads as TGTGCCAGTAGTATAAGGACAGCAGATCTAAACATTCAGTACTTC. Its protein is CASSIRTADLNIQYF. Full variable domain (remainder filled in from reference TRBV19 and TRBJ2-4): DGGITQSPKYLFRKEGQNVTLSCEQNLNHDAMYWYRQDPGQGLRLIYYSQIVNDFQKGDIAEGYSVSREKKESFPLTVTSAQKNPTAFYLCASSIRTADLNIQYFGAGTRLSVL.